This T cell receptor (beta chain) was recorded in a study of shared clonotypes between healthy human individuals. A word on this clone: No antigen is known for it.

All the donors were Caucasian adults who lived in Nashville, Tennessee. Data came from immunoSEQ multiplex PCR; TCRdb stores just in-frame clones and leaves some out. Here the sample spans about 2,500,000 clones, more than 80% being singletons. Study-wide points: Among non-shared clonotypes, generation probabilities were lower than among those shared by all four donors.

V lost 5 bases and J lost 2, with 12 bases in between. The CDR3 has 14 residues. Germline values: CDR1 SGHVS, CDR2 FNYEAQ. The sequencing input was naive CD4+ T cells sorted from blood. Specified subset: CD45RA+ positively selected. This sequence was found in a man between 18 and 29 years old in good health. V usage is TRBV7-6 and J usage is TRBJ1-1; perhaps TRBD1 as D (5 bases). The CDR3 sequence is CASSGGRLNTEAFF. In DNA form, the CDR3 reads TGTGCCAGCAGCGGGGGACGGCTCAACACTGAAGCTTTCTTT.